This is a list of T cell receptor beta chains from one sample in a study of blood T cell repertoires in COVID-19. Generated by immunoSEQ multiplex PCR, the TCRdb table keeps only in-frame clones and is missing some. In the table there are more than 95,000 clones, 87% of which are singletons. Sample: peripheral blood. Every receptor here comes from a human donor in a cohort sampled during active COVID-19. Each CDR3 is given with its conserved first and last residue. Each record gives: J gene, CDR3 length, V gene, clone size, D gene, CDR3 DNA, CDR3 protein. The D gene is left open where the match is weak. Only part of the rows carry a size: once, few, many, or a class if the clone is expanded.

J: TRBJ2-5
length: 15
V: TRBV12-5
size: -
D: TRBD2
DNA: TGTGCTAGTGGAGGACTAGCGGGAGTTGGGGAGACCCAGTACTTC
CDR3: CASGGLAGVGETQYF

J: TRBJ2-7
length: 12
V: TRBV3-1/TRBV3-2
size: -
D: -
DNA: TGTGCCAGCAGCCAAGGTTCGGGGGAGCACTACTTC
CDR3: CASSQGSGEHYF

J: TRBJ1-2
length: 14
V: TRBV19
size: -
D: TRBD1
DNA: TGTGCCAGTAGGCACAGGGGGGCCAACTATGGCTACACCTTC
CDR3: CASRHRGANYGYTF

J: TRBJ1-6
length: 14
V: TRBV28
size: few
D: TRBD1
DNA: TGTGCCAGCAGTTTGGTACAGGGGAATTCACCCCTCCACTTT
CDR3: CASSLVQGNSPLHF

J: TRBJ1-1
length: 13
V: TRBV5-1
size: -
D: -
DNA: TGCGCCAGCAGCTCCCGGGGGGACACTGAAGCTTTCTTT
CDR3: CASSSRGDTEAFF

J: TRBJ2-3
length: 14
V: TRBV18
size: -
D: -
DNA: TGTGCCAGCTCACCCGAACTCAGCACAGATACGCAGTATTTT
CDR3: CASSPELSTDTQYF

J: TRBJ1-1
length: 14
V: TRBV5-1
size: -
D: -
DNA: TGCGCCAGCAGCTTGGTCGGGTCGAACACTGAAGCTTTCTTT
CDR3: CASSLVGSNTEAFF

J: TRBJ2-2
length: 13
V: TRBV12-3/TRBV12-4
size: -
D: -
DNA: TGTGCCAGCAGTGCAGGGTTCACCGGGGAGCTGTTTTTT
CDR3: CASSAGFTGELFF

J: TRBJ2-3
length: 14
V: TRBV29-1
size: -
D: TRBD1
DNA: TGCAGCGTTGATAGGACAGGGGGATCAGATACGCAGTATTTT
CDR3: CSVDRTGGSDTQYF

J: TRBJ2-2
length: 17
V: TRBV10-1
size: -
D: TRBD2
DNA: TGCGCCAGCAGTGAGTCGACTAGCTTTGACGACACCGGGGAGCTGTTTTTT
CDR3: CASSESTSFDDTGELFF

J: TRBJ2-7
length: 13
V: TRBV6-6
size: -
D: -
DNA: TGTGCCAGCAGACTAGTTGTTTTTGACGAGCAGTACTTC
CDR3: CASRLVVFDEQYF

J: TRBJ2-3
length: 18
V: TRBV28
size: -
D: TRBD2
DNA: TGTGCCAGCAGTTTCTACAGCCAGACTAGCGGGAGACAAGATACGCAGTATTTT
CDR3: CASSFYSQTSGRQDTQYF

J: TRBJ1-6
length: 14
V: TRBV11-3
size: -
D: -
DNA: TGTGCCAGCAGCTTAGTCGGGGGGAATTCACCCCTCCACTTT
CDR3: CASSLVGGNSPLHF

J: TRBJ1-2
length: 12
V: TRBV28
size: -
D: -
DNA: TGTGCCAGCAGTTTAGGACAGTATGGCTACACCTTC
CDR3: CASSLGQYGYTF

J: TRBJ1-4
length: 13
V: TRBV7-9
size: -
D: -
DNA: TGTGCCAGCAGCTTAGGACTGAGGGAAAAACTGTTTTTT
CDR3: CASSLGLREKLFF

J: TRBJ2-1
length: 16
V: TRBV5-5
size: -
D: TRBD2
DNA: TGTGCCAGCAGCCCAGGGACTAGCGGAGGTAAGGATGAGCAGTTCTTC
CDR3: CASSPGTSGGKDEQFF

J: TRBJ1-5
length: 14
V: TRBV19
size: -
D: -
DNA: TGTGCCAGTAGTAGAGCCGACAGGAATCAGCCCCAGCATTTT
CDR3: CASSRADRNQPQHF

J: TRBJ2-2
length: 15
V: TRBV7-8
size: -
D: TRBD2
DNA: TGTGCCAGCAGCATAAACGGGAGGGTTTCTGGGGAGCTGTTTTTT
CDR3: CASSINGRVSGELFF

J: TRBJ1-3
length: 16
V: TRBV5-1
size: few
D: -
DNA: TGCGCCAGCAGCTCATCTTCAGGGGCGCAGGGAAACACCATATATTTT
CDR3: CASSSSSGAQGNTIYF

J: TRBJ2-1
length: 15
V: TRBV5-4
size: -
D: TRBD1
DNA: TGTGCCAGCAGCTTGAGGGGCAGGGGGTACAATGAGCAGTTCTTC
CDR3: CASSLRGRGYNEQFF

J: TRBJ2-2
length: 15
V: TRBV5-1
size: few
D: -
DNA: TGCGCCAGCAGCTTTACAGGATCGAACACCGGGGAGCTGTTTTTT
CDR3: CASSFTGSNTGELFF

J: TRBJ2-1
length: 19
V: TRBV6-6
size: -
D: -
DNA: TGTGCCAGCAGTCTTATTGGACTTACGAGTCTGTTCTCCTACAATGAGCAGTTCTTC
CDR3: CASSLIGLTSLFSYNEQFF

J: TRBJ2-1
length: 13
V: TRBV7-9
size: -
D: TRBD2
DNA: TGTGCCCTATTGGCTAGCGGGGACAATGAGCAGTTCTTC
CDR3: CALLASGDNEQFF